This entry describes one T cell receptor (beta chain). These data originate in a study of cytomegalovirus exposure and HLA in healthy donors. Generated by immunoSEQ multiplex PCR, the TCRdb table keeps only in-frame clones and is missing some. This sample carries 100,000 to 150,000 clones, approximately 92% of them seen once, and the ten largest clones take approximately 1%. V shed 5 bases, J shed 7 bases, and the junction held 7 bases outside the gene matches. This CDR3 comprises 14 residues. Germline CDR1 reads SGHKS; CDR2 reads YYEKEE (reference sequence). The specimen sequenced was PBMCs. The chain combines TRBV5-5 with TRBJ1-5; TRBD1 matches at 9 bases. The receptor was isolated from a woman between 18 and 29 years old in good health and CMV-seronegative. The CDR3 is CASRAGTGNQPQHF. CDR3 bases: TGTGCCAGCAGAGCCGGGACAGGGAACCAGCCCCAGCATTTT.